Each of the 24 T cell receptor beta chains below was sequenced from the same sample in a study of shared clonotypes between healthy human individuals. Terminally differentiated effector memory CD45RA+ cells were left out of the naive CD8 fraction, which was CD45RO-negative and positively selected for CCR7. Assay used: immunoSEQ multiplex PCR; TCRdb lists only in-frame clones, some missing. The sample lists about 800,000 clones, approximately 97% occurring once. The sample taken for sequencing was naive CD8+ T cells sorted from blood. The receptors were gathered from a man between 25 and 39 years old in good health.

The chain joins TRBV29-1 to TRBJ2-3; tentative D call: TRBD2 (6 bases). Germline values: CDR1 SQVTM, CDR2 ANQGSEA. This CDR3 has 16 amino acids. Trimming took off 3 bases at V and 0 bases at J, with 16 bases between the two ends. CDR3 region: CSVDAGTDYSTDTQYF. The CDR3 DNA follows: TGCAGCGTTGATGCCGGGACGGACTATAGCACAGATACGCAGTATTTT.

The chain carries TRBV28 and TRBJ2-7; no firm D call. Trimming took 1 base from V and 6 from J, leaving 4 bases between them. Germline V CDR1 and CDR2: MDHEN, SYDVKM. This CDR3 has 11 residues. CDR3 in amino acids: CASSLSVEQYF. The CDR3 DNA is TGTGCCAGCAGTTTATCCGTCGAGCAGTACTTC.

The chain has TRBV27 and TRBJ2-3, with a weak D call TRBD1 (6 bases). The CDR3 loop spans 14 amino acids. Between the trimmed V and J ends, which lost 10 bases and 4 bases, there was a span of 18 bases. The germline CDR1 and CDR2 sequences are MNHEY and SMNVEV (reference sequence). CDR3 sequence reads: CATTRTGSPDTQYF. The CDR3, as DNA: TGTGCCACCACTAGAACAGGGTCCCCAGATACGCAGTATTTT.

The genes are TRBV7-2 and TRBJ2-1; no reliable D call. V lost 1 base and J lost 9, with 7 bases in between. The CDR3 runs to 12 residues. Germline CDR1 reads SGHTA; CDR2 reads FQGNSA. This CDR3 reads CASSLEAPEQFF. The CDR3 DNA is TGTGCCAGCAGCTTAGAGGCACCTGAGCAGTTCTTC.

The chain links TRBV9 to TRBJ1-1, with D maybe TRBD1 (5 bases). With 4 bases removed from V and 1 base from J, the gap between germline ends came to 14 bases. CDR3 length equals 15 residues. Germline CDR1 and CDR2: SGDLS and YYNGEE. The CDR3 reads CASSSRDGENTEAFF. CDR3 DNA: TGTGCCAGCAGCTCCAGGGATGGTGAGAACACTGAAGCTTTCTTT.

This rearrangement joins TRBV4-3 to TRBJ1-1; D uncertain. Trimming took 1 base from V and 0 from J, leaving 12 bases between them. CDR1 LGHNA and CDR2 YSLEER come from the germline V gene. CDR3 size: 16 residues. CDR3 sequence (DNA): TGCGCCAGCAGCCAAGGACTGGTTCGGATGAACACTGAAGCTTTCTTT. Translating it yields CASSQGLVRMNTEAFF.

J is TRBJ2-1 and V is TRBV11-3; 7 nucleotides agree with TRBD1. CDR1 and CDR2 from the germline V gene are SGHNT and YENEEA. The CDR3 loop spans 16 amino acids. Trimming cost V 5 bases and J 2 bases; bases outside gene matches: 9. Here the CDR3 DNA reads TGTGCCAGCAGCCCCAGACAGGGAGTAGCCTACAATGAGCAGTTCTTC. It translates to CASSPRQGVAYNEQFF. The full variable domain, rest sourced from reference TRBV11-3 and TRBJ2-1, is EAGVVQSPRYKIIEKKQPVAFWCNPISGHNTLYWYLQNLGQGPELLIRYENEEAVDDSQLPKDRFSAERLKGVDSTLKIQPAELGDSAVYLCASSPRQGVAYNEQFFGPGTRLTVL.

This chain uses TRBV6-5 with TRBJ1-2; D might be TRBD1 (6 bases). Germline-derived CDR1 and CDR2 are MNHEY and SVGAGI. This CDR3 is built from 13 residues. V was cut by 6 bases and J by 3 bases, with 11 bases left in between. This chain's CDR3 is CASRLGADYGYTF. The CDR3 DNA is TGTGCCAGCAGATTGGGGGCGGACTATGGCTACACCTTC.

The CDR3 coding sequence is TGCGCCAGCAGCCAAGAAGCCGGCATAAGTAACTATGGCTACACCTTC. Amino acid sequence: CASSQEAGISNYGYTF. This chain uses TRBV4-1 with TRBJ1-2; D unresolved. The CDR3 length is 16 residues. Trimming shortened V by 0 bases and J by 1 base, and 12 bases separated the two germline ends. The germline CDR1 and CDR2 sequences are MGHRA and YSYEKL.

The chain uses TRBV28 and TRBJ2-2; the match to TRBD1 covers 8 bases. With 6 bases clipped from V and 3 bases from J, the junction kept 3 bases outside the gene matches. The CDR3 spans 14 residues. The V gene's germline CDR1 is MDHEN and CDR2 SYDVKM. The chain's CDR3 is CASSYRGDTGELFF. The CDR3 DNA follows: TGTGCCAGCAGCTACAGGGGGGACACCGGGGAGCTGTTTTTT.

The chain carries TRBV7-6 and TRBJ1-1, with 8 bases matching TRBD1. The V and J ends lost 5 bases and 1 base, in that order; junction bases with no gene match: 15. CDR3 length equals 18 residues. Germline assignment: CDR1 SGHVS and CDR2 FNYEAQ. The CDR3 sequence is CASSPRTGQGAGNTEAFF. CDR3 in DNA: TGTGCCAGCAGCCCCCGCACAGGACAGGGCGCGGGGAACACTGAAGCTTTCTTT.

The chain has TRBV15 and TRBJ1-2; D uncertain. Per germline, CDR1 LNHNV and CDR2 YYDKDF (reference sequence). This CDR3 has 12 residues. The V gene lost 3 bases and the J gene lost 2 bases, with 4 bases spanning the gap. Written as DNA, the CDR3 is TGTGCCACCAGCAGGGGAAACTATGGCTACACCTTC. It yields the protein CATSRGNYGYTF.

V is TRBV2 and J is TRBJ2-7, with D possibly TRBD2 on 5 matching bases. Germline V gene data show CDR1 as SNHLY and CDR2 as FYNNEI. The V end was cut by 5 bases, the J end by 0 bases, with 8 bases between. This CDR3 is 13 amino acids long. CDR3 loop: CASSRGFSYEQYF. The CDR3 region has the DNA TGTGCCAGCAGTCGGGGTTTCTCCTACGAGCAGTACTTC.

V and J are TRBV10-3 and TRBJ2-1; D ambiguous. The germline V and J ends were trimmed by 4 bases and 7 bases, with 11 bases remaining between them. This CDR3 contains 13 residues. Germline CDR1 reads ENHRY; CDR2 reads SYGVKD. Here the CDR3 reads CAISANRVNEQFF. The CDR3 DNA follows: TGTGCCATCAGTGCTAATAGGGTGAATGAGCAGTTCTTC.

A word on this clone: The sample contains more than one DNA sequence encoding this CDR3. The chain combines TRBV9 with TRBJ2-1, with 11 bases fitting TRBD2. Germline V CDR1 and CDR2: SGDLS, YYNGEE. Trimming took 2 bases from V and 7 from J; bases not matched to a gene: 2. This CDR3 comprises 14 residues. The CDR3 DNA reads as TGTGCCAGCAGCGTCTTAGCGGGAGGGAATGAGCAGTTCTTC. Encoded protein: CASSVLAGGNEQFF.

The V gene is TRBV27, the J gene TRBJ2-3; D remains unclear. Germline CDR1 reads MNHEY; CDR2 reads SMNVEV (reference sequence). Trimming took off 3 bases at V and 2 bases at J, with 15 bases between the two ends. This CDR3 region has 16 residues. The CDR3 loop reads CASSLSAETPTDTQYF. CDR3 in DNA: TGTGCCAGCAGTTTGTCCGCGGAGACCCCCACAGATACGCAGTATTTT.

The chain joins TRBV7-2 to TRBJ2-2; a weak D match, TRBD2 (6 bases). Germline-derived CDR1 and CDR2 are SGHTA and FQGNSA. The CDR3 contains 13 residues. Trimming stripped 8 bases from V and 1 base from J, with 8 bases between. The CDR3 DNA is TGTGCCAGCGGACTACTGAACACCGGGGAGCTGTTTTTT. Translating it yields CASGLLNTGELFF.

Comment on this clone: Other DNA sequences within the sample encode an identical CDR3. The chain uses TRBV27 and TRBJ1-5; TRBD1 agrees at 7 bases. V lost 5 bases and J lost 3; bases outside the gene matches: 4. Looked up from germline, CDR1 is MNHEY and CDR2 is SMNVEV (reference sequence). The CDR3 runs 14 residues. This chain's CDR3 is CASSQQGTNQPQHF. In DNA, the CDR3 is TGTGCCAGCAGTCAACAGGGGACCAATCAGCCCCAGCATTTT.

This chain connects TRBV13 to TRBJ1-1; possibly TRBD1 for D (6 bases). The germline CDR1 and CDR2 sequences are PRHDT and FYEKMQ (reference sequence). This CDR3 is built from 14 residues. The V and J ends lost 5 bases and 9 bases respectively, with 19 bases between them. The CDR3 DNA is TGTGCCAGCAGCCCGAGCCCAGGGCAGGGGAAAGCTTTCTTT. Residues: CASSPSPGQGKAFF.

This chain joins TRBV6-6 and TRBJ2-1; 13 nucleotides align to TRBD2. The CDR3 is 15 amino acids. After removal of 5 bases from V and 7 bases from J, the junction contained 5 bases not matched to a gene. Germline V gives CDR1 MNHNY, CDR2 SVGAGI (reference sequence). CDR3 sequence: CASSDTGLAGNEQFF. In nucleotides, the CDR3 is TGTGCCAGCAGTGATACGGGACTAGCGGGAAATGAGCAGTTCTTC.

The chain's CDR3 is CASSQTDMEREAFF. Written as DNA, the CDR3 is TGCGCCAGCAGCCAAACCGACATGGAGCGGGAAGCTTTCTTT. V and J are TRBV4-1 and TRBJ1-1; D unclear. From germline, CDR1 is MGHRA and CDR2 YSYEKL. V lost 2 bases, J lost 8 bases, and 15 bases lay in between. There are 14 residues in the CDR3.

V usage is TRBV5-1 and J usage is TRBJ1-1; D gene ambiguous. The CDR3 spans 18 residues. Germline lookup yields CDR1 SGHRS and CDR2 YFSETQ. Trimming shortened V by 3 bases and J by 0 bases, and 21 bases separated the two germline ends. The chain's CDR3 is CASSWGDPRDDLNTEAFF. CDR3 sequence (DNA): TGCGCCAGCAGCTGGGGAGATCCCCGTGACGATCTGAACACTGAAGCTTTCTTT.

This chain links TRBV7-9 with TRBJ2-7, with 7 bases identical to TRBD1. The CDR3 extends over 15 amino acids. The V gene end was trimmed by 6 bases and the J gene end by 4 bases; junction bases not matched to a gene: 12. The V gene's germline CDR1 is SEHNR and CDR2 FQNEAQ (reference sequence). The CDR3 DNA reads TGTGCCAGCAGACGCTCTCAGGGGGACCTATACGAGCAGTACTTC. Amino acids: CASRRSQGDLYEQYF.

This rearrangement joins TRBV5-4 to TRBJ2-7, with 8 bases fitting TRBD2. J gave up 2 bases and V 0 bases, and 7 bases lay outside the gene matches. Germline CDR1 is SGHNT and CDR2 is YYREEE (reference sequence). The CDR3 contains 16 residues. For the CDR3, the DNA is TGTGCCAGCAGCTTGGAGGCCAGCGGGAGCCCCTACGAGCAGTACTTC. Translated, it gives CASSLEASGSPYEQYF.